Described below is a single T cell receptor beta chain sequence and its context. Method: immunoSEQ multiplex PCR; TCRdb's copy keeps in-frame clones and lacks some. In the table there are 15,000 to 20,000 clones, under 75% of which are singletons. This sample was included in a study of neoadjuvant anti-PD-1 for oral cavity cancer. Material: PBMCs, obtained before nivolumab (anti-PD-1) treatment. This TCR came from a person aged 35-79 years with oral cavity squamous cell carcinoma.

CDR3 DNA: TGTGCCAGCAGCCCCATGGGCCGCGATGGCCCTGAAGCTTTCTTT. Residues: CASSPMGRDGPEAFF. The rearrangement joins TRBV5-5 to TRBJ1-1; D remains ambiguous. CDR3 length: 15 residues. The V and J ends lost 4 bases and 6 bases respectively, with 19 bases between them. Germline V gene lookup returns CDR1 SGHKS and CDR2 YYEKEE (reference sequence).